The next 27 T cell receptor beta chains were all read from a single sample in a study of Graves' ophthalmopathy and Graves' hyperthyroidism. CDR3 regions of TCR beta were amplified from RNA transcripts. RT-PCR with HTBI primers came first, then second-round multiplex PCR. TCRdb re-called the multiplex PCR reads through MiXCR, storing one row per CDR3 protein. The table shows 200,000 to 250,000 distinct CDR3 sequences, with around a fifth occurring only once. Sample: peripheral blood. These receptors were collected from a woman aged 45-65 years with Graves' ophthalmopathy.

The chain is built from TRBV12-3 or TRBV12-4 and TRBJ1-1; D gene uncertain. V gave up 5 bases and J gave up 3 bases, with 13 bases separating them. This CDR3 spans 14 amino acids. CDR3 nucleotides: TGTGCCAGCAGTGCCCAGGACGGCTACACTGAAGCTTTCTTT. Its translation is CASSAQDGYTEAFF.

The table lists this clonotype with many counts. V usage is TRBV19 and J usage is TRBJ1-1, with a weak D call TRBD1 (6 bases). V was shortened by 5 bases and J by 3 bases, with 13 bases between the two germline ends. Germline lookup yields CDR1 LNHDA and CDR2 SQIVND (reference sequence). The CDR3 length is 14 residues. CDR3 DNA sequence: TGTGCCAGTAGTCCACCTACAGGGTACACTGAAGCTTTCTTT. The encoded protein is CASSPPTGYTEAFF.

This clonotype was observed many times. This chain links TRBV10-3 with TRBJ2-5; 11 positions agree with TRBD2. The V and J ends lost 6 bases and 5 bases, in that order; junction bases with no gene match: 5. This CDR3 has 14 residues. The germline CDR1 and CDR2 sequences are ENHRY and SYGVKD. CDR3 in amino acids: CAIRAASGGETQYF. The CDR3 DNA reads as TGTGCCATCAGGGCGGCTAGCGGGGGGGAGACCCAGTACTTC.

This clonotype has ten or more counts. Here the CDR3 reads CASSLSLAARGYTF. The CDR3 bases are TGTGCCAGCAGCTTAAGCTTGGCCGCACGGGGCTACACCTTC. The J gene is TRBJ1-2, the V gene TRBV7-2; D gene uncertain. V was pared by 2 bases and J by 8 bases, with 15 bases between. The CDR3 extends over 14 amino acids. CDR1 SGHTA and CDR2 FQGNSA come from the germline V gene.

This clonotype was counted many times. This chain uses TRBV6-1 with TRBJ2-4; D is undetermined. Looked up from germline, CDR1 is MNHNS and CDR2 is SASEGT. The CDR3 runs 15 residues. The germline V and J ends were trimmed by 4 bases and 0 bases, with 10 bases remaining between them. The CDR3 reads CASSVGDLAKNIQYF. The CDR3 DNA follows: TGTGCCAGCAGTGTTGGAGACCTAGCCAAAAACATTCAGTACTTC.

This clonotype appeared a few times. CDR3 nucleotides: TGCGCCAGCAGCCAATTTGAGCTAGCGGGAGGCCGAAAATCCTACGAGCAGTACTTC. Residues: CASSQFELAGGRKSYEQYF. This chain connects TRBV4-1 to TRBJ2-7; 11 nucleotides agree with TRBD2. The CDR3 runs to 19 residues. Losses at the gene ends were 2 bases for V and 1 base for J; bases not matched to a gene: 13. Germline CDR1 reads MGHRA; CDR2 reads YSYEKL.

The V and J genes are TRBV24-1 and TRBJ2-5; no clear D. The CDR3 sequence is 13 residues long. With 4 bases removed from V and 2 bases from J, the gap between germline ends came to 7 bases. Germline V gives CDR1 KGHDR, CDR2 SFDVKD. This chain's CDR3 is CATSDGSQETQYF. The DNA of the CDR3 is TGTGCCACCAGTGACGGCTCTCAAGAGACCCAGTACTTC.

The CDR3 DNA reads TGTGCCAGCGGGAAGGACCCTTCGCTGACTGAAGCTTTCTTT. Translated: CASGKDPSLTEAFF. This sequence joins TRBV7-8 and TRBJ1-1; D ambiguous. With 8 bases removed from V and 5 bases from J, the gap between germline ends came to 18 bases. CDR1 and CDR2 (germline): SGHVS, FQNEAQ. There are 14 residues in the CDR3.

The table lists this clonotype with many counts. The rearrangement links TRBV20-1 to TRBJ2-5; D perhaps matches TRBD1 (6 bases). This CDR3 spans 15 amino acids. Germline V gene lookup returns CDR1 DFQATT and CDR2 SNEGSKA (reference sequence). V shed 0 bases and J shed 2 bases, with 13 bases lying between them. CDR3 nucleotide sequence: TGCAGTGCTAGAGACCGGACAGAGACACAAGAGACCCAGTACTTC. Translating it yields CSARDRTETQETQYF.

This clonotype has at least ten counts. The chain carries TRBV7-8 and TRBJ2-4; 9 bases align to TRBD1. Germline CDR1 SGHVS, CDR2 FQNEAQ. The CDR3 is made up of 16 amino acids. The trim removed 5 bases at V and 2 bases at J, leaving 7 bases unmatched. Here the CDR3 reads CASSPGQGITKNIQYF. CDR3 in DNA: TGTGCCAGCAGCCCAGGACAGGGGATAACCAAAAACATTCAGTACTTC.

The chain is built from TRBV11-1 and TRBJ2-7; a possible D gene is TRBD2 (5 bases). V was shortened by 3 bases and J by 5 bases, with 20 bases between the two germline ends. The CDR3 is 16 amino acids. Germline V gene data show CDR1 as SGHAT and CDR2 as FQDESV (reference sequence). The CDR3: CASSFSGEQSSHEQYF. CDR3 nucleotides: TGTGCCAGCAGCTTTTCCGGGGAGCAGAGCAGCCACGAGCAGTACTTC.

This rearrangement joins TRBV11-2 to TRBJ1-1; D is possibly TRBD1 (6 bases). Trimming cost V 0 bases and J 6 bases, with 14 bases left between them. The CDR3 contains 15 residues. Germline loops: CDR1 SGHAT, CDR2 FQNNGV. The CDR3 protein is CASSLDPRGVAEAFF. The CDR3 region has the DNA TGTGCCAGCAGCTTAGATCCAAGGGGGGTCGCTGAAGCTTTCTTT.

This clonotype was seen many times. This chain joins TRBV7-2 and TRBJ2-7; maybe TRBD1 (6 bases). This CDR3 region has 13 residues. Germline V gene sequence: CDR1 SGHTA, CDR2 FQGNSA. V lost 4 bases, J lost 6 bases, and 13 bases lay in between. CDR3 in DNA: TGTGCCAGCAGCTCCATCGAAGGGGGCGAGCAGTACTTC. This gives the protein CASSSIEGGEQYF. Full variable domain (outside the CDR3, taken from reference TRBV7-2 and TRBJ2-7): GAGVSQSPSNKVTEKGKDVELRCDPISGHTALYWYRQSLGQGLEFLIYFQGNSAPDKSGLPSDRFSAERTGGSVSTLTIQRTQQEDSAVYLCASSSIEGGEQYFGPGTRLTVT.

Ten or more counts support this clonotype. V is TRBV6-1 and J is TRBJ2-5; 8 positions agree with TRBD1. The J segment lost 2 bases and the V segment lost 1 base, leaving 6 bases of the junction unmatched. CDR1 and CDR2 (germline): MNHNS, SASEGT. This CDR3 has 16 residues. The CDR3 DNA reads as TGTGCCAGCAGTGAAGGGACAGGGCGGCCTCAAGAGACCCAGTACTTC. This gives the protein CASSEGTGRPQETQYF.

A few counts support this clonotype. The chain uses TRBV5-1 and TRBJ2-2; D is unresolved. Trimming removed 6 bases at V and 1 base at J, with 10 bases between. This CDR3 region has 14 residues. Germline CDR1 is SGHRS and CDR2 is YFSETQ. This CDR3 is CASNADGNTGELFF. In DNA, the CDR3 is TGCGCCAGCAACGCTGACGGGAACACCGGGGAGCTGTTTTTT.

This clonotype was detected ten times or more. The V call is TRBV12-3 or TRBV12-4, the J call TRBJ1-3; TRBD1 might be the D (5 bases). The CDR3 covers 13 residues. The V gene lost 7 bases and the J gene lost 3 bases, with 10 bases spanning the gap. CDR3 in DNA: TGTGCCAGCAACGACAGAAGTGGAAACACCATATATTTT. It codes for CASNDRSGNTIYF.

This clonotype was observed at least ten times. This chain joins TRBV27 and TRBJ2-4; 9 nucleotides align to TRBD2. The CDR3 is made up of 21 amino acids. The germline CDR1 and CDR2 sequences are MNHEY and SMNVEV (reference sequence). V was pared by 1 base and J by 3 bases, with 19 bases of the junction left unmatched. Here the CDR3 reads CASSLYSTAGSGRFGKNIQYF. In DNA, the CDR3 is TGTGCCAGCAGTTTATACTCCACTGCAGGGAGCGGGAGGTTCGGCAAAAACATTCAGTACTTC.

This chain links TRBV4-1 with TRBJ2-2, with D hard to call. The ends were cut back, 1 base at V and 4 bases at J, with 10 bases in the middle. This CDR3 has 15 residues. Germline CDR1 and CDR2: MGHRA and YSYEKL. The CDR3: CASSQAPLGTGELFF. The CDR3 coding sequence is TGCGCCAGCAGCCAAGCCCCCTTGGGCACCGGGGAGCTGTTTTTT.

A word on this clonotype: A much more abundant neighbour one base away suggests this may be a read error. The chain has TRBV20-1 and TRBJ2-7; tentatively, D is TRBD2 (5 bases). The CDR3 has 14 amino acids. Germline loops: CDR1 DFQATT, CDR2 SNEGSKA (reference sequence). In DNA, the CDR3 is TGCAATGCAACTATCGGAGGCCCCACCTACGAGCAGTACTTC. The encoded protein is CNATIGGPTYEQYF.

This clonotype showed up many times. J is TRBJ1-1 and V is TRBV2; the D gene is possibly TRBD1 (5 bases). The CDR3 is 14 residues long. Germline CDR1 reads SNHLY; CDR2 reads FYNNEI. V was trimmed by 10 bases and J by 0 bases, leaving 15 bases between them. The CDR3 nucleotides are TGTGCCACTATAGGGGAGGGAATGAACACTGAAGCTTTCTTT. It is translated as CATIGEGMNTEAFF.

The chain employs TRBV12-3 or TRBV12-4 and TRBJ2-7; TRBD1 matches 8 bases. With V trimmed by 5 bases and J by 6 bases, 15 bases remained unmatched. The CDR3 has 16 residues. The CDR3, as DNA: TGTGCCAGCAGTCCTAACCCCGCCAGGGGGCCGTTCGAGCAGTACTTC. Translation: CASSPNPARGPFEQYF.

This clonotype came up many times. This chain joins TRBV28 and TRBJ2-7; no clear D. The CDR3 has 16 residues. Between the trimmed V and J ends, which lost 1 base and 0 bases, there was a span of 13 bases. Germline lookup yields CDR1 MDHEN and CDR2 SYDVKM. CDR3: CASSLSPGPSSYEQYF. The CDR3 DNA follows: TGTGCCAGCAGTTTATCCCCAGGACCGAGCTCCTACGAGCAGTACTTC.

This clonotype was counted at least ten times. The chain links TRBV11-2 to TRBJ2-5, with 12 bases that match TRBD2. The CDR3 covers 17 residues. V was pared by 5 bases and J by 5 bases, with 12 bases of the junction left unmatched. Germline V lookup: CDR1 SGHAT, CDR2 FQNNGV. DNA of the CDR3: TGTGCCAGCAGCCTTATTCTAGCGGGAGGGCAGAGGGAGACCCAGTACTTC. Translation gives CASSLILAGGQRETQYF. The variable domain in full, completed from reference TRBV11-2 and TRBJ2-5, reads EAGVAQSPRYKIIEKRQSVAFWCNPISGHATLYWYQQILGQGPKLLIQFQNNGVVDDSQLPKDRFSAERLKGVDSTLKIQPAKLEDSAVYLCASSLILAGGQRETQYFGPGTRLLVL.

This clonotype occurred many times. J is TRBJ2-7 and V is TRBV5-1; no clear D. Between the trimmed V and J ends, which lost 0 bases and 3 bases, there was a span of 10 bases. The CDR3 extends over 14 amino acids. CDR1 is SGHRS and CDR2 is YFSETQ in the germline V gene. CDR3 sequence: CASSLGRPFYEQYF. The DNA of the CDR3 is TGCGCCAGCAGCTTGGGGCGACCCTTCTACGAGCAGTACTTC.

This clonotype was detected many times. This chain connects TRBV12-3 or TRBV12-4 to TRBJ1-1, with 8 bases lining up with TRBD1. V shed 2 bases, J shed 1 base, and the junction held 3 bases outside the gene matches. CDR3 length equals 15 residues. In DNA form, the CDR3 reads TGTGCCAGCAGTTTACTCCAGGGGGCGAACACTGAAGCTTTCTTT. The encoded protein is CASSLLQGANTEAFF.

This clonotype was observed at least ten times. CDR3 DNA sequence: TGTGCTAGTGGTGCCAACAGCGGGAGTCGCACCGGGGAGCTGTTTTTT. It yields the protein CASGANSGSRTGELFF. This chain uses TRBV12-5 with TRBJ2-2; 8 bases line up with TRBD2. Germline-derived CDR1 and CDR2 are LGHNT and FRNRAP. The CDR3 sequence is 16 residues long. Unmatched junction bases numbered 9, after V lost 5 bases and J lost 4 bases.

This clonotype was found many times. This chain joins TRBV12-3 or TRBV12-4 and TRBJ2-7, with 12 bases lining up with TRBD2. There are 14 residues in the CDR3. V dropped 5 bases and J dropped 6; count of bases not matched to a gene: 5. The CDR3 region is CASSPTSGSLEQYF. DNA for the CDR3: TGTGCCAGCAGTCCGACTAGCGGGAGCCTCGAGCAGTACTTC.